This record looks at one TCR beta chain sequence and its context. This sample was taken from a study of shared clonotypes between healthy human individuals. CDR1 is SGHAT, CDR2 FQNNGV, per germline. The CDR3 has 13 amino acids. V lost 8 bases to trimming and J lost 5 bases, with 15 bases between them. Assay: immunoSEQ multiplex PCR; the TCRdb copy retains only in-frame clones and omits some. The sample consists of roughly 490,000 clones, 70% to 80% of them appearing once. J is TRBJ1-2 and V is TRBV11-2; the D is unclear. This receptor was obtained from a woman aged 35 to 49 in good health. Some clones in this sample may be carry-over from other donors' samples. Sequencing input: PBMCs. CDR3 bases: TGTGCCAGCCTAGACCAAAGCGGATATGGCTACACCTTC. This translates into CASLDQSGYGYTF.